Given below is one TCR beta chain in context. No antigen is known for it. This sample was taken from a study of regulatory T cells in long-lasting Graves disease. The overall study: Less than 3 months of antithyroid drugs had been taken by newly diagnosed Graves' patients.

Investigators prepared the TCR beta libraries by applying iRepertoire HTBI primers and Arm-PCR of CDR3 regions. TCRdb redid the calling of the multiplex PCR reads with MiXCR, one entry per CDR3 protein. Of 550,000 to 650,000 distinct CDR3 sequences listed, around 16% are singletons. V was pared by 3 bases and J by 8 bases, with 7 bases of the junction left unmatched. The CDR3 contains 15 residues. The germline gives CDR1 GTSNPN, CDR2 SVGIG (reference sequence). Described time point: newly diagnosed GD, antithyroid drugs for less than 3 months. Extracted PBMC RNA gave rise to the TCR library. Study-wide findings and caveats: Persistent disease samples used TRBV28, TRBJ1-2 and TRBJ2-5 preferentially. A greater number of public clonotypes (approximately 2,500) was shared by persistent patients than by new patients (roughly 880).

These sequences were also reported in another study, on T cells in Graves' hyperthyroidism and ophthalmopathy. From that second work: Researchers report that a 13 V-J model separated ophthalmopathy from stable hyperthyroidism.

Source: peripheral blood mononuclear cells (PBMCs), taken at new diagnosis, from a patient treated with antithyroid drugs. The genes are TRBV30 and TRBJ2-1; 13 nucleotides match TRBD2. The TCR was taken from a young man with Graves disease. In DNA, the CDR3 is TGTGCCTGGAGCGTACTAGCGGGAGGGCCATATGAGCAGTTCTTC. It codes for CAWSVLAGGPYEQFF.